These 20 T cell receptor beta chains came from one sample sequenced in a study of blood T cell repertoires in COVID-19. The protocol was immunoSEQ multiplex PCR, while the TCRdb copy is restricted to in-frame clones and leaves out a portion. The data contain 69,000 or so clones, roughly 80% of them singletons. The sequenced sample consisted of peripheral blood. These receptors were taken from an elderly woman with active or convalescent COVID-19.

The rearrangement links TRBV24-1 to TRBJ2-1, with 10 bases that match TRBD1. Germline CDR1 KGHDR, CDR2 SFDVKD. Trimming at V came to 8 bases and at J to 5 bases, leaving 11 bases not matched to a gene. The CDR3 extends over 16 amino acids. This CDR3 is CATTGQGQGTDNEQFF. CDR3 nucleotides: TGTGCCACCACGGGGCAGGGACAGGGGACAGACAATGAGCAGTTCTTC.

V is TRBV6-5 and J is TRBJ1-1; 11 bases match TRBD1. After removal of 5 bases from V and 7 bases from J, the junction contained 6 bases not matched to a gene. Germline V lookup: CDR1 MNHEY, CDR2 SVGAGI. This CDR3 contains 14 residues. CDR3 region: CASSRDRGLIEAFF. Here the CDR3 DNA reads TGTGCCAGCAGTCGGGACAGGGGGTTGATTGAAGCTTTCTTT.

The chain links TRBV5-5 to TRBJ1-2; no clear D gene. Between the trimmed V and J ends, which lost 4 bases and 0 bases, there was a span of 13 bases. CDR3 size: 15 residues. Germline V CDR1 and CDR2: SGHKS, YYEKEE (reference sequence). As DNA, the CDR3 is TGTGCCAGCAGCGCCCGCGGGGAGCCTAACTATGGCTACACCTTC. Translation gives CASSARGEPNYGYTF. The full variable domain, rest sourced from reference TRBV5-5 and TRBJ1-2, is DAGVTQSPTHLIKTRGQQVTLRCSPISGHKSVSWYQQVLGQGPQFIFQYYEKEERGRGNFPDRFSARQFPNYSSELNVNALLLGDSALYLCASSARGEPNYGYTFGSGTRLTVV.

The chain recombines TRBV15 with TRBJ1-2; 9 bases agree with TRBD1. After removal of 3 bases from V and 3 bases from J, the junction contained 11 bases not matched to a gene. This CDR3 has 17 amino acids. Germline CDR1 reads LNHNV; CDR2 reads YYDKDF (reference sequence). The CDR3 nucleotides are TGTGCCACCAGCAGGGCCGGGACAGGGTCGTGGGACTATGGCTACACCTTC. Encoded protein: CATSRAGTGSWDYGYTF.

In this sample, this clone turned up a few times. The chain recombines TRBV27 with TRBJ2-2; no firm D call. The V gene's germline CDR1 is MNHEY and CDR2 SMNVEV (reference sequence). Trimming left V 5 bases short and J 5 bases short, with 6 bases between. The CDR3 loop spans 12 amino acids. Here the CDR3 DNA reads TGTGCCAGCAGTCCCCTTACCGGGGAGCTGTTTTTT. Amino acids: CASSPLTGELFF.

The rearrangement links TRBV5-8 to TRBJ1-1; D gene ambiguous. The germline V gene encodes CDR1 SGHTS and CDR2 YDEGEE. The CDR3 is 13 residues long. Trimming cost V 2 bases and J 9 bases, with 14 bases left between them. The CDR3 coding sequence is TGTGCCAGCAGCTTAAATCGGGAAGAGAAAGCTTTCTTT. The encoded protein is CASSLNREEKAFF.

The CDR3 sequence is CASSLDRGARGYTF. The CDR3 region has the DNA TGTGCCAGCAGCCTGGACAGGGGCGCCCGAGGCTACACCTTC. The V gene is TRBV7-2, the J gene TRBJ1-2; 9 nucleotides align to TRBD1. The germline V gene has CDR1 SGHTA and CDR2 FQGNSA. The CDR3 contains 14 residues. With 5 bases clipped from V and 8 bases from J, the junction kept 9 bases outside the gene matches.

This clone has just a few counts. This may stem from a read error, because a much larger clone lies one nucleotide away. Within the sample, other DNA sequences also encode this same CDR3. The chain joins TRBV2 to TRBJ2-2; TRBD2 matches 8 bases. V shed 7 bases and J 3 bases; nucleotides not matched to a gene: 13. The CDR3 runs to 17 residues. Per germline, CDR1 SNHLY and CDR2 FYNNEI. The CDR3 nucleotides read TGTGCCAGCACCAGGGACGGGGGGGGAGGGGACACCGGGGAGCTGTTTTTT. Protein product: CASTRDGGGGDTGELFF. Full variable domain (rest looked up from reference TRBV2 and TRBJ2-2): EPEVTQTPSHQVTQMGQEVILRCVPISNHLYFYWYRQILGQKVEFLVSFYNNEISEKSEIFDDQFSVERPDGSNFTLKIRSTKLEDSAMYFCASTRDGGGGDTGELFFGEGSRLTVL.

V is TRBV19 and J is TRBJ2-3, with TRBD2 as a possible D gene (6 bases). This CDR3 is 16 amino acids long. Germline-derived CDR1 and CDR2 are LNHDA and SQIVND (reference sequence). Between the trimmed V and J ends, which lost 5 bases and 4 bases, there was a span of 19 bases. The CDR3 sequence is CASSAQVTGVADTQYF. The CDR3 nucleotides are TGTGCCAGTAGTGCCCAGGTAACGGGAGTGGCAGATACGCAGTATTTT.

The chain carries TRBV5-6 and TRBJ1-1; weak D call: TRBD1 (6 bases). Trimming shortened V by 4 bases and J by 7 bases, and 11 bases separated the two germline ends. The CDR3 extends over 12 amino acids. Germline CDR1 and CDR2: SGHDT and YYEEEE. CDR3 in DNA: TGTGCCAGCAGCGCGCAGGGGTTTGAAGCTTTCTTT. This codes for CASSAQGFEAFF.

J is TRBJ1-1 and V is TRBV18; tentatively, D is TRBD1 (6 bases). The germline CDR1 and CDR2 sequences are KGHSH and LQKENI. V lost 4 bases to trimming and J lost 0 bases, with 21 bases between them. CDR3 length equals 18 residues. CDR3 in amino acids: CASSLAPRGQRVNTEAFF. The CDR3 bases are TGTGCCAGCTCACTTGCCCCCAGGGGTCAGAGGGTGAACACTGAAGCTTTCTTT.

The chain is built from TRBV7-2 and TRBJ2-5; maybe TRBD2 (5 bases). Trimming pared 4 bases from V and 5 bases from J, leaving 17 bases between. Germline V lookup: CDR1 SGHTA, CDR2 FQGNSA. This CDR3 comprises 15 residues. CDR3 amino acids: CASSSMGVVQETQYF. The CDR3, as DNA: TGTGCCAGCAGCTCGATGGGAGTGGTTCAGGAGACCCAGTACTTC. Full variable domain (rest looked up from reference TRBV7-2 and TRBJ2-5): GAGVSQSPSNKVTEKGKDVELRCDPISGHTALYWYRQSLGQGLEFLIYFQGNSAPDKSGLPSDRFSAERTGGSVSTLTIQRTQQEDSAVYLCASSSMGVVQETQYFGPGTRLLVL.

The chain couples TRBV28 to TRBJ2-5, with 8 bases fitting TRBD1. Germline CDR1 reads MDHEN; CDR2 reads SYDVKM. The CDR3 contains 16 residues. The V segment lost 2 bases and the J segment 5 bases; nucleotides outside the gene matches: 10. CDR3 nucleotide sequence: TGTGCCAGCAGTTTACGACAGGGGCGAACGGAGGAGACCCAGTACTTC. Its protein is CASSLRQGRTEETQYF.

V is TRBV4-1 and J is TRBJ2-1; the match to TRBD2 covers 12 bases. Germline V gene data show CDR1 as MGHRA and CDR2 as YSYEKL. The CDR3 has 16 residues. V shed 4 bases, J shed 6 bases, and the junction held 7 bases outside the gene matches. The CDR3 bases are TGCGCCAGCAGCCCCCCGGGACTAGCGGGCTTCAATGAGCAGTTCTTC. Protein sequence: CASSPPGLAGFNEQFF.

V gene TRBV5-8 combines with J gene TRBJ2-1, with TRBD1 identical over 9 bases. Germline V lookup: CDR1 SGHTS, CDR2 YDEGEE. The trim removed 0 bases at V and 6 bases at J, leaving 7 bases unmatched. The CDR3 runs to 16 residues. CDR3 protein: CASSLDLGQGFNEQFF. The CDR3 DNA follows: TGTGCCAGCAGCTTGGACTTGGGACAGGGATTCAATGAGCAGTTCTTC.

This chain uses TRBV28 with TRBJ2-5, with TRBD2 matching over 15 bases. The ends lost 2 bases at V and 4 bases at J; junction bases unmatched: 8. Looked up from germline, CDR1 is MDHEN and CDR2 is SYDVKM. The length of the CDR3 is 18 residues. The CDR3 sequence: CASSLLPGLAGGRETQYF. In DNA form, the CDR3 reads TGTGCCAGCAGTTTACTTCCTGGACTAGCGGGGGGGCGAGAGACCCAGTACTTC.

This clone was observed once. V gene TRBV18 combines with J gene TRBJ1-4; 7 positions agree with TRBD1. V lost 3 bases to trimming and J lost 8 bases; unmatched junction nucleotides: 3. The CDR3 covers 13 residues. CDR1 KGHSH and CDR2 LQKENI come from the germline V gene. The CDR3 region is CASSPTRGEKLFF. For the CDR3, the DNA is TGTGCCAGCTCACCGACCAGGGGGGAAAAACTGTTTTTT.

A few counts support this clone. The rearrangement joins TRBV7-2 to TRBJ2-2; D might be TRBD1 (5 bases). V lost 5 bases and J lost 0, with 10 bases in between. The germline V gene encodes CDR1 SGHTA and CDR2 FQGNSA. This CDR3 spans 15 amino acids. DNA of the CDR3: TGTGCCAGCAGCCCTGACAGCGCGAACACCGGGGAGCTGTTTTTT. Amino acid sequence: CASSPDSANTGELFF. Supplemented by reference TRBV7-2 and TRBJ2-2, the full variable domain reads GAGVSQSPSNKVTEKGKDVELRCDPISGHTALYWYRQSLGQGLEFLIYFQGNSAPDKSGLPSDRFSAERTGGSVSTLTIQRTQQEDSAVYLCASSPDSANTGELFFGEGSRLTVL.

The chain recombines TRBV7-9 with TRBJ1-2, with 7 positions matching TRBD1. The CDR3 contains 13 residues. From germline, CDR1 is SEHNR and CDR2 FQNEAQ (reference sequence). V shed 6 bases, J shed 8 bases, and the junction held 9 bases outside the gene matches. This CDR3 is CASSKQGLEGYTF. The DNA for the CDR3 is TGTGCCAGCAGTAAACAGGGGTTGGAAGGCTACACCTTC.

This chain uses TRBV6-2 or TRBV6-3 with TRBJ2-2; TRBD2 matches at 7 bases. V lost 2 bases, J lost 4 bases, and 10 bases stayed unmatched. CDR3 length: 17 amino acids. Germline CDR1 is MNHEY and CDR2 is SVGEGT. This CDR3 reads CASSYPRGGGGTGELFF. Written as DNA, the CDR3 is TGTGCCAGCAGTTACCCCCGCGGGGGTGGTGGCACCGGGGAGCTGTTTTTT.